One and the same sample provided the 7 T cell receptor beta chains below, sequenced in a study of T cells in localized non-small cell lung cancer. The method was immunoSEQ multiplex PCR; TCRdb's version includes in-frame clones alone and lacks a portion of them. In the table there are 35,000 or so clones, roughly 88% of which are singletons. This sample comprised peripheral blood, obtained before any cancer treatment. The receptor set was obtained from a woman aged 35 to 69 with stage I lung adenocarcinoma.

In its sample, this clone was seen once. The gene calls are TRBV18 and TRBJ1-3; D is undetermined. The CDR3 loop spans 14 amino acids. CDR1 is KGHSH, CDR2 LQKENI, per germline. Trimming pared 6 bases from V and 8 bases from J, leaving 17 bases between. In DNA, the CDR3 is TGTGCCAGCTCGTCCCAGGTCGTGATAGACACCATATATTTT. It specifies CASSSQVVIDTIYF.

In its sample, this clone was seen a few times. CDR3 nucleotides: TGTGCCAGCAGTCCCGCTAGGGGGGTTCGGGAAAAACTGTTTTTT. This sequence encodes CASSPARGVREKLFF. The genes are TRBV6-5 and TRBJ1-4, with a possible D match to TRBD1 (6 bases). Germline CDR1 and CDR2: MNHEY and SVGAGI. The CDR3 totals 15 residues. Deletions cut 5 bases from V and 8 bases from J, with 18 bases between.

This clone occurred once. The chain carries TRBV19 and TRBJ2-5; a weak D match, TRBD1 (5 bases). Germline loops: CDR1 LNHDA, CDR2 SQIVND (reference sequence). Between the trimmed V and J ends, which lost 5 bases and 5 bases, there was a span of 18 bases. The CDR3 has 15 amino acids. The CDR3 here is CASSSTQGRVETQYF. For the CDR3, the DNA is TGTGCCAGTAGTTCGACGCAGGGAAGGGTCGAGACCCAGTACTTC.

This chain links TRBV10-3 with TRBJ2-7, with 9 bases identical to TRBD1. Germline V CDR1 and CDR2: ENHRY, SYGVKD. After removal of 6 bases from V and 3 bases from J, the junction contained 6 bases not matched to a gene. The CDR3 length is 14 residues. The CDR3 loop reads CAIRGTGNNYEQYF. CDR3 coding DNA: TGTGCCATCAGGGGGACAGGGAACAACTACGAGCAGTACTTC.

This chain links TRBV6-6 with TRBJ2-7; TRBD2 matches 8 bases. The V gene's germline CDR1 is MNHNY and CDR2 SVGAGI (reference sequence). V trimming: 4 bases; J trimming: 6 bases; junction bases outside the gene matches: 11. CDR3 length: 15 amino acids. The DNA of the CDR3 is TGTGCCAGCAGTTGGGAGGCAGCGGGAGTATCCGAGCAGTACTTC. Translation gives CASSWEAAGVSEQYF.

The rearrangement uses TRBV7-6 and TRBJ2-3; D could derive from TRBD1 or TRBD2 (5 bases each). The germline V gene encodes CDR1 SGHVS and CDR2 FNYEAQ. This CDR3 is built from 12 residues. V was trimmed by 7 bases and J by 6 bases, leaving 11 bases between them. The CDR3 loop reads CASTGSGDTQYF. In DNA, the CDR3 is TGTGCCAGCACGGGATCAGGGGATACGCAGTATTTT.

This CDR3 reads CAWSVRFGMSYEQYF. Here the CDR3 DNA reads TGTGCCTGGAGTGTACGGTTCGGGATGTCCTACGAGCAGTACTTC. This sequence joins TRBV30 and TRBJ2-7; perhaps TRBD2 as D (5 bases). CDR1 and CDR2 (germline): GTSNPN, SVGIG (reference sequence). Between the trimmed V and J ends, which lost 0 bases and 1 base, there was a span of 13 bases. The CDR3 length is 15 residues.